This entry features one T cell receptor (beta chain) sequence. No antigen is known for it. The entry originates in a study of shared clonotypes between healthy human individuals. Sequencing was performed with immunoSEQ multiplex PCR; in TCRdb, only in-frame clones are kept and a portion is missing. This table has under 600,000 clones, 97% appearing once. Whole-study results and caveats: The donor pool, a small one, limited the genetic and exposure-history diversity represented.

The germline V gene encodes CDR1 SGHVS and CDR2 FQNEAQ. This CDR3 region has 18 residues. The germline V and J ends were trimmed by 5 bases and 2 bases, with 24 bases remaining between them. The TCR sequence derives from a woman between 25 and 40 years old in good health. The chain recombines TRBV7-8 with TRBJ2-5; no firm D call. The sequencing sample was made of naive CD4+ T cells sorted from blood. Specified subset: CD45RA+ positively selected. The CDR3 sequence is CASSPHSVAGLYQETQYF. CDR3 coding DNA: TGTGCCAGCAGCCCCCACTCCGTAGCCGGATTGTATCAAGAGACCCAGTACTTC.